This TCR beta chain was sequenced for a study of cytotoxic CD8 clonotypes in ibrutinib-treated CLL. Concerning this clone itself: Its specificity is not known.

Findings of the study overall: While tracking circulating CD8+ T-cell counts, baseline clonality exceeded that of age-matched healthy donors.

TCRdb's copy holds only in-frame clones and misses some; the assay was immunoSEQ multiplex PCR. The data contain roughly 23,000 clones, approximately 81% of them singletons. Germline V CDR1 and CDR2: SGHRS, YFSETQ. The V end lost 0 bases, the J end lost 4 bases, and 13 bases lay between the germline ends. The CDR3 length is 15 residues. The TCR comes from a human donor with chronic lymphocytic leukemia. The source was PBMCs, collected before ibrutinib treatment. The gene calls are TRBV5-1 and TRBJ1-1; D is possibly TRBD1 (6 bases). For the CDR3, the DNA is TGCGCCAGCAGCTTGGCCATCGGGGGCCCCACTGAAGCTTTCTTT. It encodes CASSLAIGGPTEAFF.